The clone carrying this T cell receptor (beta chain) showed up just a few times. Its antigen is unknown. Other nucleotide sequences from this sample produce the same CDR3. The CDR3 loop spans 12 amino acids. Between the trimmed V and J ends, which lost 3 bases and 7 bases, there was a span of 7 bases. Germline CDR1 is MNHEY and CDR2 is SMNVEV (reference sequence). 60 Vbeta and 13 Jbeta primers were used in PCR. Profiling relied on immunoSEQ multiplex PCR, and the TCRdb table lists in-frame clones only, not all of them. The repertoire consists of approximately 160,000 clones, with over 75% occurring once and the leading ten covering about 0.66%. These data originate in a study of cytomegalovirus exposure and HLA in healthy donors. Study findings and constraints: In an earlier analysis, most TCR beta V segments were productive about 87% or about 30% of the time. Most observed TCR sequences were rare, whereas some public TCRs were detected in many donors. As was reported, the HLA-A and HLA-B alleles of most subjects were accurately predicted from TCR beta sequences. Likely technical artifact: a cluster of highly shared sequence variants.

The rearrangement links TRBV27 to TRBJ2-1; D perhaps matches TRBD2 (5 bases). This clonotype originated in a male donor in good health and CMV-seronegative. Sequencing was performed on PBMCs. The CDR3 nucleotides are TGTGCCAGCAGTTTTCCGGGAAATGAGCAGTTCTTC. Its protein product is CASSFPGNEQFF.